The rows below give T cell receptor beta chains drawn from one sample of a study of blood T cells in healthy people across ages. MiXCR was run by TCRdb on the 5' RACE reads, yielding one entry per CDR3 protein. The sample consists of about 730,000 distinct CDR3 sequences, roughly 47% of them appearing once. The specimen sequenced was blood. The receptors were sampled from a woman aged 55-70 years in good health. Each CDR3 is given with its conserved first and last residue.

cdr3_length,v_call,cdr3_aa
15,TRBV7-2,CASSLVGASSYEQYF
16,TRBV29-1,CSVGGLAGGQSYEQYF
16,TRBV20-1,CSASPPQGAFYYGYTF
12,TRBV3-1,CASSQGATEAFF
14,TRBV6-2/TRBV6-3,CASSYGGISYEQYF
11,TRBV14,CASSQGSPLHF
14,TRBV27,CASSRGTANTEAFF
15,TRBV12-3/TRBV12-4,CASSLLSGGRNTIYF
13,TRBV5-4,CASSLVVRNEQFF
15,TRBV9,CASSATWVAKNIQYF
16,TRBV7-6,CASSFRGQGGQETQYF
14,TRBV6-5,CASRGDRGNSPLHF
17,TRBV6-2/TRBV6-3,CASSYHSRGDIVGTQYF
16,TRBV20-1,CSARPRVGLAGDKQFF
14,TRBV3-1,CASSQLGQGSEQYF
16,TRBV4-3,CASSQDRNSGKSEQFF
15,TRBV28,CASSLMSSGSYEQYF
14,TRBV2,CASRRDRGGETQYF
14,TRBV6-5,CAGKKGQVTDTQYF
15,TRBV6-2/TRBV6-3,CASSRGGPVYNEQFF
14,TRBV5-1,CASSREGGPYGYTF
12,TRBV19,CASSYDTSEQYF
12,TRBV7-8,CASSSTPGDYTF
16,TRBV6-2/TRBV6-3,CASSTETGGGLNEQFF
16,TRBV18,CASSPQAGPDTGELFF
14,TRBV20-1,CSARATGVETEAFF
14,TRBV12-3/TRBV12-4,CASSTTGGRQPQHF
13,TRBV12-5,CASGQTGITEAFF
14,TRBV6-5,CATIDTDDRHGYTF
11,TRBV27,CASSTSEEQYF
17,TRBV29-1,CSLEVPAPTISTDTQYF
13,TRBV20-1,CSVPGLAAYEQYF
17,TRBV10-3,CAIRGAVKTGETDTQYF
14,TRBV20-1,CSARVYTSLSEQYF
16,TRBV12-3/TRBV12-4,CASRLGGSGSYNEQFF
14,TRBV10-1,CASDPGQGKDEQFF
18,TRBV28,CASSFTNPRAGRSYEQYF
14,TRBV20-1,CSAASGANTGELFF
12,TRBV7-6,CASSMNRDGYTF
13,TRBV6-6,CASSVKGYNEQYF
15,TRBV7-9,CASSLGAITGSIQYF
15,TRBV14,CASSPSGREYNEQFF
16,TRBV12-3/TRBV12-4,CASSQDTATWGNEQFF